This T cell receptor beta chain was sequenced for a study of shared clonotypes between healthy human individuals. The repertoire was sequenced with immunoSEQ multiplex PCR; TCRdb's copy has only in-frame clones and lacks some. Among approximately 500,000 clones listed, over 60% were seen once. General study results and limits: Researchers sampled blood only, noting tissue repertoires likely differ.

The CDR3 covers 15 residues. Trimming took 2 bases from V and 1 from J; bases not matched to a gene: 2. The germline V gene encodes CDR1 KGHSH and CDR2 LQKENI. About this clone itself: The antigen is undetermined.

The rearrangement uses TRBV18 and TRBJ2-7; 10 bases are shared with TRBD2. Sequenced: PBMCs. The source is a woman aged 40 to 49 in good health. Some clones in this sample may be carry-over from other donors' samples. Here the CDR3 DNA reads TGTGCCAGCTCACCATCTAGCGGGAGTTCCTACGAGCAGTACTTC. This translates into CASSPSSGSSYEQYF.